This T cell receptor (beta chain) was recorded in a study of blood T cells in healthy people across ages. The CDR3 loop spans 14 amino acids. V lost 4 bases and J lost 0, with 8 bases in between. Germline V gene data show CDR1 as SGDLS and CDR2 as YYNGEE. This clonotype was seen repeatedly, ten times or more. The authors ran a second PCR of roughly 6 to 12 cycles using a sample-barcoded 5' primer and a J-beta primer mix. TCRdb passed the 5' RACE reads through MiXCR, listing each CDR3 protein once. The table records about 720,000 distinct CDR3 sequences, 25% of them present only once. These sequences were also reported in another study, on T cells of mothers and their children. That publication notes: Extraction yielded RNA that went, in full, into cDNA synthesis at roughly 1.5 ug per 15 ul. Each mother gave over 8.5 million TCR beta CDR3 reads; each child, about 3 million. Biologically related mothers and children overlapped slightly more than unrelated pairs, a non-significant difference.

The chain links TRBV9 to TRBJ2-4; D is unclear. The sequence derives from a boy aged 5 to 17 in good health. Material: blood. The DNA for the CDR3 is TGTGCCAGCAGCCCTAACGCAGCCAAAAACATTCAGTACTTC. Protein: CASSPNAAKNIQYF.